Sequencing of this T cell receptor (beta chain) was carried out in a study of cytomegalovirus exposure and HLA in healthy donors. The wider study: Inside one of the first data releases sat about 85 million unique TCRs taken from HLA-typed donors. Notes on the study in general: A later analysis linked a missense DCLRE1C variant to TCR beta V- and J-gene trimming. Highest at DRB1 and lowest at HLA-C, TCR association rates differed among HLA loci in a later analysis. In terms of immune exposure information, only CMV serostatus was available.

The PCR was carried out with 60 Vbeta primers and 13 Jbeta primers. Produced via immunoSEQ multiplex PCR; TCRdb's table is partial and in-frame only. The table has about 170,000 clones, 76% seen once. Germline V lookup: CDR1 LNHNV, CDR2 YYDKDF (reference sequence). With 0 bases clipped from V and 5 bases from J, the junction kept 4 bases outside the gene matches. This CDR3 has 16 residues. With respect to this clone: Its antigen is not known.

The sample taken for sequencing was PBMCs. This sequence joins TRBV15 and TRBJ1-4; TRBD1 aligns across 9 bases. This receptor was taken from a female donor in good health and CMV-seronegative. The CDR3 reads CATSRDGGQGNEKLFF. The CDR3 DNA follows: TGTGCCACCAGCAGAGATGGGGGACAGGGAAATGAAAAACTGTTTTTT.